The 7 T cell receptor beta chains below were found in one sample sequenced in a study of shared clonotypes between healthy human individuals. Libraries were prepared by immunoSEQ multiplex PCR; TCRdb keeps only in-frame clonotypes and omits some of them. The data hold about half a million clones, with approximately 80% observed a single time. Material: PBMCs. These receptors were taken from a woman in her thirties or forties in good health. Some clones in this sample may be carry-over from other donors' samples.

Details on this clone: The sample holds other DNA sequences that translate to the same CDR3. The CDR3 region has the DNA TGCGCCAGCAGCCAGGAAGGGACTAACTATGGCTACACCTTC. It encodes CASSQEGTNYGYTF. The rearrangement links TRBV4-3 to TRBJ1-2; no firm D call. This CDR3 is built from 14 residues. V lost 3 bases, J lost 0 bases, and 8 bases lay in between. Germline loops: CDR1 LGHNA, CDR2 YSLEER.

The chain employs TRBV5-6 and TRBJ2-7, with D perhaps assigned TRBD1 or TRBD2 (5 bases each). The CDR3 sequence is 17 residues long. Germline CDR1 is SGHDT and CDR2 is YYEEEE. V shed 1 base and J shed 0 bases, with 17 bases lying between them. This chain's CDR3 is CASSLLGTVFSSYEQYF. The CDR3 nucleotides are TGTGCCAGCAGCTTGTTGGGGACGGTTTTTAGCTCCTACGAGCAGTACTTC.

The chain couples TRBV5-4 to TRBJ1-1; D possibly corresponds to TRBD1 (6 bases). Germline CDR1 is SGHNT and CDR2 is YYREEE (reference sequence). This CDR3 has 14 residues. Trimming left V 0 bases short and J 13 bases short, with 19 bases between. CDR3 region: CASSLASKSGHCFF. The CDR3 DNA is TGTGCCAGCAGCTTGGCCAGTAAATCGGGACATTGTTTCTTT.

This clone was seen repeatedly, ten times or more. The chain joins TRBV19 to TRBJ2-2; a weak D match, TRBD1 (6 bases). V was trimmed by 7 bases and J by 3 bases, leaving 15 bases between them. The CDR3 consists of 15 residues. Germline CDR1 LNHDA, CDR2 SQIVND (reference sequence). CDR3 nucleotide sequence: TGTGCCAGTAAAATACAGGGTGCCGACACCGGGGAGCTGTTTTTT. Translated: CASKIQGADTGELFF.

This clone has just one count. This chain uses TRBV2 with TRBJ1-5, with a possible D match to TRBD1 (6 bases). Germline CDR1 and CDR2: SNHLY and FYNNEI. This CDR3 has 13 amino acids. Between the trimmed V and J ends, which lost 6 bases and 6 bases, there was a span of 12 bases. CDR3 coding DNA: TGTGCCAGCAGCCCGGGGGGGGCTCAGCCCCAGCATTTT. Residues: CASSPGGAQPQHF. The complete variable domain, with remaining parts taken from reference TRBV2 and TRBJ1-5, reads EPEVTQTPSHQVTQMGQEVILRCVPISNHLYFYWYRQILGQKVEFLVSFYNNEISEKSEIFDDQFSVERPDGSNFTLKIRSTKLEDSAMYFCASSPGGAQPQHFGDGTRLSIL.

The rearrangement joins TRBV4-1 to TRBJ2-1; 9 bases are a match to TRBD2. The CDR3 is 18 residues long. Unmatched junction bases numbered 9, after V lost 0 bases and J lost 3 bases. The germline V gene encodes CDR1 MGHRA and CDR2 YSYEKL. This CDR3 is CASSQDRASGTLYNEQFF. CDR3 DNA sequence: TGCGCCAGCAGCCAAGATCGGGCTAGCGGGACTCTCTACAATGAGCAGTTCTTC.

V gene TRBV9 combines with J gene TRBJ2-1; unclear D gene. V lost 4 bases and J lost 1, with 6 bases in between. The CDR3 totals 13 residues. CDR1 and CDR2 from the germline V gene are SGDLS and YYNGEE. DNA of the CDR3: TGTGCCAGCAGCCGAACTTCCTACAATGAGCAGTTCTTC. Its translation is CASSRTSYNEQFF.